Following are 18 T cell receptor beta chains from one sample sequenced in a study of cytomegalovirus exposure and HLA in healthy donors. It was with 60 Vbeta and 13 Jbeta primers that the PCR ran. Clones were read by immunoSEQ multiplex PCR, and TCRdb kept only the in-frame ones, dropping some. This table holds approximately 170,000 clones, more than 70% found once. Material for sequencing was PBMCs. The source is a man aged 25 to 45 in good health and CMV-seropositive.

The V call is TRBV25-1, the J call TRBJ2-5; weak D call: TRBD2 (5 bases). The J call may be faulty, since TRBJ2-7 better matches the DNA end. Per germline, CDR1 MGHDK and CDR2 SYGVNS. There are 10 residues in the CDR3. CDR3 sequence: CASRADEQYF. CDR3 in DNA: TGTGCCAGCAGAGCGGACGAGCAGTACTTC.

This clone was seen a few times. CDR3 protein: CAWSVQGVNQPQHF. DNA for the CDR3: TGTGCCTGGAGTGTCCAGGGGGTCAATCAGCCCCAGCATTTT. The rearrangement links TRBV30 to TRBJ1-5; 7 nucleotides line up with TRBD1. Germline CDR1 and CDR2: GTSNPN and SVGIG (reference sequence). The CDR3 consists of 14 residues. V trimming: 0 bases; J trimming: 3 bases; junction bases outside the gene matches: 2.

The CDR3 spells CASSSPSGGNYGYTF. The CDR3 DNA reads TGTGCCAGCAGTTCCCCCTCGGGGGGGAACTATGGCTACACCTTC. J is TRBJ1-2 and V is TRBV6-5, with D maybe TRBD1 (5 bases). V gave up 4 bases and J gave up 2 bases, with 14 bases separating them. The CDR3 consists of 15 residues. Germline loops: CDR1 MNHEY, CDR2 SVGAGI.

Written as DNA, the CDR3 is TGCGCCAGCAAGCTGCTAGCGGGAGTAGCTGAGCAGTTCTTC. Its protein product is CASKLLAGVAEQFF. The genes are TRBV5-1 and TRBJ2-1; 10 bases align to TRBD2. Germline V CDR1 and CDR2: SGHRS, YFSETQ. CDR3 length equals 14 residues. Losses at the gene ends were 6 bases for V and 9 bases for J; bases not matched to a gene: 9.

The chain carries TRBV4-1 and TRBJ2-3, with D hard to call. Trimming stripped 0 bases from V and 2 bases from J, with 9 bases between. The CDR3 contains 15 residues. Germline CDR1 and CDR2: MGHRA and YSYEKL. The CDR3 loop reads CASSQEVRSTDTQYF. In DNA form, the CDR3 reads TGCGCCAGCAGCCAAGAAGTCAGGTCCACAGATACGCAGTATTTT.

The J gene is TRBJ2-3, the V gene TRBV9, with D tentatively TRBD2 (5 bases). Germline CDR1 SGDLS, CDR2 YYNGEE. There are 14 residues in the CDR3. V lost 3 bases to trimming and J lost 5 bases, with 13 bases between them. The DNA for the CDR3 is TGTGCCAGCAGCGCTTCACCCGGACTAGATACGCAGTATTTT. It codes for CASSASPGLDTQYF.

This chain links TRBV11-2 with TRBJ2-7; TRBD1 is a possible D gene (5 bases). The germline V gene has CDR1 SGHAT and CDR2 FQNNGV. V was shortened by 1 base and J by 5 bases, with 12 bases between the two germline ends. This CDR3 has 14 amino acids. This CDR3 reads CASSLVVGADEQYF. In DNA form, the CDR3 reads TGTGCCAGCAGCTTAGTAGTTGGGGCCGACGAGCAGTACTTC.

This chain uses TRBV5-1 with TRBJ2-7; unclear D gene. Germline CDR1 is SGHRS and CDR2 is YFSETQ. The CDR3 totals 15 residues. The V end was cut by 0 bases, the J end by 0 bases, with 10 bases between. The CDR3: CASSLGGLPSYEQYF. CDR3 coding DNA: TGCGCCAGCAGCTTGGGCGGCCTCCCCTCCTACGAGCAGTACTTC.

The J gene is TRBJ2-7, the V gene TRBV15; D is perhaps TRBD1 (5 bases). The CDR3 has 15 amino acids. Germline CDR1 is LNHNV and CDR2 is YYDKDF (reference sequence). The germline V and J ends were trimmed by 0 bases and 1 base, with 10 bases remaining between them. CDR3 coding DNA: TGTGCCACCAGCAGAGAATCAGGGTTATCCTACGAGCAGTACTTC. As protein: CATSRESGLSYEQYF.

This clone was recorded a few times. The V and J genes are TRBV27 and TRBJ1-1; D is ambiguous. The V end was cut by 8 bases, the J end by 4 bases, with 14 bases between. The CDR3 length is 13 residues. Germline CDR1 is MNHEY and CDR2 is SMNVEV (reference sequence). CDR3 coding DNA: TGTGCCAGCTACCCAGGTCGTCGCACTGAAGCTTTCTTT. Translated, it gives CASYPGRRTEAFF.

The V gene is TRBV6-1, the J gene TRBJ2-7; 7 bases are shared with TRBD1. The CDR3 extends over 13 amino acids. From germline, CDR1 is MNHNS and CDR2 SASEGT. V was clipped by 10 bases and J by 2 bases; unmatched bases: 8. The CDR3 nucleotides read TGTGCCACTTCAGGGGGTGTAACCTACGAGCAGTACTTC. Translating gives CATSGGVTYEQYF.

This chain joins TRBV6-5 and TRBJ2-1, with 8 bases lining up with TRBD1. The germline CDR1 and CDR2 sequences are MNHEY and SVGAGI. The CDR3 is 15 residues long. V dropped 5 bases and J dropped 7; count of bases not matched to a gene: 10. The chain's CDR3 is CASSPRQGISNEQFF. The CDR3 DNA sequence: TGTGCCAGCAGTCCCCGACAGGGGATTTCGAATGAGCAGTTCTTC.

The chain recombines TRBV2 with TRBJ2-7; D not certain. The length of the CDR3 is 14 residues. The V gene's germline CDR1 is SNHLY and CDR2 FYNNEI. The germline V and J ends were trimmed by 4 bases and 1 base, with 11 bases remaining between them. The CDR3 nucleotides read TGTGCCAGCAGTGGAGAGGCGCCATCCTACGAGCAGTACTTC. Translation gives CASSGEAPSYEQYF.

The chain couples TRBV19 to TRBJ2-2; 13 bases align to TRBD2. V was pared by 6 bases and J by 0 bases, with 19 bases of the junction left unmatched. CDR1 is LNHDA and CDR2 is SQIVND in the germline V gene (reference sequence). The CDR3 loop spans 22 amino acids. DNA for the CDR3: TGTGCCAGTAGCTTCGAGGGTAGGACTAGCGGGGGTACCATAACGAACACCGGGGAGCTGTTTTTT. It yields the protein CASSFEGRTSGGTITNTGELFF.

The chain combines TRBV30 with TRBJ1-1, with TRBD1 as a possible D gene (6 bases). CDR1 is GTSNPN and CDR2 is SVGIG in the germline V gene (reference sequence). Trimming shortened V by 0 bases and J by 5 bases, and 10 bases separated the two germline ends. The CDR3 length is 13 residues. The DNA of the CDR3 is TGTGCCTGGAGTGTACAGGGTCGTACTGAAGCTTTCTTT. This gives the protein CAWSVQGRTEAFF.

The V gene is TRBV6-1, the J gene TRBJ1-2, with no clear D. CDR1 is MNHNS and CDR2 is SASEGT in the germline V gene. V shed 1 base and J shed 4 bases, with 13 bases lying between them. The CDR3 totals 15 residues. The CDR3 region is CASSEGPQILYGYTF. CDR3 nucleotide sequence: TGTGCCAGCAGTGAAGGGCCACAGATTCTCTATGGCTACACCTTC.

The chain combines TRBV6-5 with TRBJ1-2; D uncertain. This CDR3 spans 14 amino acids. Trimming stripped 6 bases from V and 1 base from J, with 12 bases between. Germline V gives CDR1 MNHEY, CDR2 SVGAGI. CDR3 sequence: CASSPLSDNYGYTF. CDR3 DNA sequence: TGTGCCAGCAGCCCCTTGTCAGATAACTATGGCTACACCTTC.

The chain combines TRBV7-2 with TRBJ1-6; 8 bases are shared with TRBD1. After removal of 5 bases from V and 0 bases from J, the junction contained 6 bases not matched to a gene. Germline assignment: CDR1 SGHTA and CDR2 FQGNSA. The CDR3 covers 17 residues. The CDR3 is CASSGQGFGSYNSPLHF. DNA of the CDR3: TGTGCCAGCAGCGGACAGGGATTCGGCTCCTATAATTCACCCCTCCACTTT. The full variable domain, in which reference TRBV7-2 and TRBJ1-6 provide the parts outside the CDR3, is GAGVSQSPSNKVTEKGKDVELRCDPISGHTALYWYRQSLGQGLEFLIYFQGNSAPDKSGLPSDRFSAERTGGSVSTLTIQRTQQEDSAVYLCASSGQGFGSYNSPLHFGNGTRLTVT.